The subject of this entry is one T cell receptor (beta chain). A single base separates this from a much larger clone, so it may be a read error. TCRdb used MiXCR to reprocess the 5' RACE reads, holding one entry per CDR3 protein. Among around 31,000 distinct CDR3 sequences listed, under 12% were seen once. The CDR3 totals 15 residues. J gave up 0 bases and V 10 bases, and 7 bases lay outside the gene matches. The germline CDR1 and CDR2 sequences are MDHEN and SYDVKM. This sample was taken from a study of T cells after yellow fever vaccination. The sequenced sample was PBMCs, either bulk or a sorted T-cell subset (CD4+, CD8+, memory, or dextramer-sorted; not recorded which), obtained more than 14 days after the first yellow fever vaccination. The chain is built from TRBV28 and TRBJ2-2; 8 bases fit TRBD1. This TCR came from a man between 18 and 29 years old who received the YFV17D yellow fever vaccine. The CDR3 region has the DNA TGTGCCACCACAGGACAGGGAGCGAACACCGGGGAGCTGTTTTTT. This translates into CATTGQGANTGELFF.